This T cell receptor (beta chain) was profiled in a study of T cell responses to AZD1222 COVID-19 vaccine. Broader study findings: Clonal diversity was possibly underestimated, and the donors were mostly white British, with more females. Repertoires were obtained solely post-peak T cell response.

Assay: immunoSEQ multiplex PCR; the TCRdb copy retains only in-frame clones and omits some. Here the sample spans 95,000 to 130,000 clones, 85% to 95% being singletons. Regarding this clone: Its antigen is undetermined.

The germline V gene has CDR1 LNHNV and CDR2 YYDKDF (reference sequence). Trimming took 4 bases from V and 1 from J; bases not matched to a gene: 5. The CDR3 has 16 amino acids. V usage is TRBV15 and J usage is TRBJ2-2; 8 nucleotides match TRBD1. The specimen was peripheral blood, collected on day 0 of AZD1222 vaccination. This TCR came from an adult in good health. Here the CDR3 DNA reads TGTGCCACCAGCAACCGGGACAGGTTGAACACCGGGGAGCTGTTTTTT. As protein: CATSNRDRLNTGELFF.